The 21 T cell receptor beta chains below were found in one sample sequenced in a study of blood T cell repertoires in COVID-19. TCRdb's copy holds only in-frame clones and misses some; the assay was immunoSEQ multiplex PCR. There are over 150,000 clones in the sample; roughly 89% occur only once, and over 0.45% lies in the top ten. Sequenced input: peripheral blood. The receptors derive from a man aged 50 to 59 with acute or convalescent COVID-19.

The V gene is TRBV19, the J gene TRBJ2-1; 12 nucleotides align to TRBD2. This CDR3 region has 17 residues. Germline CDR1 is LNHDA and CDR2 is SQIVND (reference sequence). Trimming cost V 6 bases and J 5 bases; bases outside gene matches: 11. CDR3 amino acids: CASRRGLAGQTHNEQFF. CDR3 DNA: TGTGCCAGTAGAAGGGGACTAGCGGGCCAGACCCACAATGAGCAGTTCTTC.

This clone was seen just once. Here the CDR3 DNA reads TGTGCCAGCAGCCGACCGGGACACATGGGGACTAGCGGGAGTTACGAGCAGTACTTC. Protein product: CASSRPGHMGTSGSYEQYF. This rearrangement joins TRBV7-9 to TRBJ2-7, with 14 bases that match TRBD2. The germline V gene encodes CDR1 SEHNR and CDR2 FQNEAQ (reference sequence). The CDR3 extends over 19 amino acids. V dropped 5 bases and J dropped 4; count of bases not matched to a gene: 16.

The chain joins TRBV21-1 to TRBJ1-5; the table gives TRBD1 as D, unverified against the DNA. TRBV21-1 is a recognized pseudogene. The CDR3 is 18 residues long. This CDR3 is CASSNPKVRGWYSQPQHF. The CDR3 nucleotides are TGTGCCAGCAGCAATCCGAAGGTCAGGGGTTGGTATAGTCAGCCCCAGCATTTT.

The CDR3 nucleotides read TGTGCCAGCGGACGGGACACCAGTTCCTACGAGCAGTACTTC. Translated, it gives CASGRDTSSYEQYF. The V and J genes are TRBV5-4 and TRBJ2-7; perhaps TRBD1 as D (6 bases). The CDR3 length is 14 residues. The germline V gene has CDR1 SGHNT and CDR2 YYREEE (reference sequence). Trimming left V 7 bases short and J 1 base short, with 15 bases between.

The CDR3 DNA reads as TGCGCCAGCAGCCAAGATCCCCCGGGACTAGCGGTAGATGGGACCCAGTACTTC. It encodes CASSQDPPGLAVDGTQYF. This sequence joins TRBV4-3 and TRBJ2-5, with 11 bases identical to TRBD2. This CDR3 contains 18 residues. Per the germline V gene, CDR1 is LGHNA and CDR2 is YSLEER. After removal of 0 bases from V and 7 bases from J, the junction contained 13 bases not matched to a gene.

The chain links TRBV4-2 to TRBJ2-3; 11 bases line up with TRBD2. This CDR3 is built from 16 residues. Looked up from germline, CDR1 is LGHNA and CDR2 is YNFKEQ. J gave up 4 bases and V 1 base, and 4 bases lay outside the gene matches. CDR3 bases: TGTGCCAGCAGCCAAGTAGCGGGGGGGCAGGCAGATACGCAGTATTTT. It is translated as CASSQVAGGQADTQYF.

The chain links TRBV23-1 to TRBJ2-7; unclear D gene. TRBV23-1 belongs to the ORF category, with a function that is uncertain. V was trimmed by 11 bases and J by 6 bases, leaving 20 bases between them. The CDR3 is 13 amino acids. The DNA for the CDR3 is TGCGCCTGCCAACAACCAAAAGTCTCCGAGCAGTACGTC. Its protein is CACQQPKVSEQYV.

The rearrangement joins TRBV30 to TRBJ1-1, with D unclear. The CDR3 runs 13 residues. Trimming took off 2 bases at V and 0 bases at J, with 7 bases between the two ends. Germline CDR1 and CDR2: GTSNPN and SVGIG (reference sequence). The CDR3 is CAWSTAMNTEAFF. CDR3 sequence (DNA): TGTGCCTGGAGTACAGCTATGAACACTGAAGCTTTCTTT. Looking up the rest from reference TRBV30 and TRBJ1-1 gives the full variable domain: SQTIHQWPATLVQPVGSPLSLECTVEGTSNPNLYWYRQAAGRGLQLLFYSVGIGQISSEVPQNLSASRPQDRQFILSSKKLLLSDSGFYLCAWSTAMNTEAFFGQGTRLTVV.

The J gene is TRBJ2-2, the V gene TRBV9; D may be TRBD1 (6 bases). CDR3 size: 16 residues. Germline V gene data show CDR1 as SGDLS and CDR2 as YYNGEE. Trimming took 3 bases from V and 2 from J, leaving 14 bases between them. The CDR3 bases are TGTGCCAGCAGCGCCAATTGGGACATAAACACCGGGGAGCTGTTTTTT. This encodes CASSANWDINTGELFF.

The chain employs TRBV12-3 or TRBV12-4 and TRBJ2-7; D is undetermined. Trimming pared 1 base from V and 2 bases from J, leaving 6 bases between. The CDR3 has 13 amino acids. The CDR3: CASSLGIAYEQYF. The CDR3, as DNA: TGTGCCAGCAGTTTAGGAATAGCCTACGAGCAGTACTTC.

This chain links TRBV28 with TRBJ1-6; D gene ambiguous. Trimming removed 7 bases at V and 4 bases at J, with 8 bases between. The germline V gene encodes CDR1 MDHEN and CDR2 SYDVKM. This CDR3 contains 13 residues. CDR3: CASKSEYNSPLHF. CDR3 DNA sequence: TGTGCCAGCAAGTCAGAATATAATTCACCCCTCCACTTT.

This chain joins TRBV7-9 and TRBJ2-3, with 9 positions matching TRBD1. This CDR3 region has 15 residues. Germline V gene data show CDR1 as SEHNR and CDR2 as FQNEAQ (reference sequence). The V and J ends lost 3 bases and 3 bases, in that order; junction bases with no gene match: 4. The CDR3 sequence: CASSFRDRGTDTQYF. Here the CDR3 DNA reads TGTGCCAGCAGCTTCAGAGACAGGGGGACAGATACGCAGTATTTT.

V is TRBV27 and J is TRBJ2-7, with 11 bases fitting TRBD2. Trimming cost V 5 bases and J 6 bases; bases outside gene matches: 9. CDR1 is MNHEY and CDR2 is SMNVEV in the germline V gene (reference sequence). This CDR3 comprises 15 residues. CDR3 sequence (DNA): TGTGCCAGCAGTCCCACTACTAGCGGGAGTGGCGAGCAGTACTTC. Translated: CASSPTTSGSGEQYF.

The rearrangement joins TRBV4-2 to TRBJ1-2; TRBD1 might be the D (6 bases). CDR3 length: 16 amino acids. V dropped 1 base and J dropped 0 bases, with 12 bases sitting between them. CDR1 and CDR2 from the germline V gene are LGHNA and YNFKEQ. CDR3 DNA: TGTGCCAGCAGCCAAGCCACAGGGATGGCTAACTATGGCTACACCTTC. Protein product: CASSQATGMANYGYTF.

The V gene is TRBV3-1 (or the pseudogene TRBV3-2), the J gene TRBJ1-2; no reliable D call. This CDR3 comprises 12 residues. Germline CDR1 is LGHDT and CDR2 is YNNKEL (reference sequence). Trimming removed 1 base at V and 13 bases at J, with 13 bases between. The CDR3 sequence: CASSQGGRSSTF. The CDR3 DNA reads TGTGCCAGCAGCCAAGGAGGCCGTTCTAGCACCTTC.

This clone has more than one count but fewer than ten. V and J are TRBV7-2 and TRBJ2-2; 9 nucleotides align to TRBD2. The germline V gene encodes CDR1 SGHTA and CDR2 FQGNSA. J was trimmed by 8 bases and V by 5 bases; bases with no gene match: 12. The CDR3 consists of 16 residues. CDR3 in DNA: TGTGCCAGCAGCCTGCAAAGGGCTAGCGGGGTTGGGGAGCTGTTTTTT. Amino acids: CASSLQRASGVGELFF.

The J gene is TRBJ1-1, the V gene TRBV4-3; 11 nucleotides align to TRBD1. This CDR3 contains 14 residues. Trimming removed 6 bases from V and 7 bases from J; junction bases left unmatched: 7. CDR1 is LGHNA and CDR2 is YSLEER in the germline V gene. The CDR3 sequence is CASRLTGTGGEAFF. In DNA form, the CDR3 reads TGCGCCAGCAGACTAACCGGGACAGGGGGTGAAGCTTTCTTT.

The rearrangement uses TRBV3-1 (or the pseudogene TRBV3-2) and TRBJ1-3; TRBD1 matches at 7 bases. Trimming cost V 0 bases and J 2 bases; bases outside gene matches: 4. The CDR3 loop spans 16 amino acids. Germline V lookup: CDR1 LGHDT, CDR2 YNNKEL (reference sequence). The DNA of the CDR3 is TGTGCCAGCAGCCAAGATCGACAGGGTGCTGGAAACACCATATATTTT. Translation: CASSQDRQGAGNTIYF.

The chain uses TRBV5-6 and TRBJ2-2; TRBD1 matches 7 bases. Germline V gene data show CDR1 as SGHDT and CDR2 as YYEEEE. The V and J ends lost 2 bases and 4 bases, in that order; junction bases with no gene match: 5. This CDR3 region has 15 residues. The CDR3 sequence: CASSFEQGFTGELFF. Here the CDR3 DNA reads TGTGCCAGCAGCTTTGAACAGGGGTTCACCGGGGAGCTGTTTTTT.

The J gene is TRBJ2-7, the V gene TRBV11-2; 11 bases line up with TRBD1. The CDR3 contains 15 residues. In germline, CDR1 is SGHAT, CDR2 FQNNGV. V gave up 5 bases and J gave up 3 bases; unmatched junction bases: 6. The CDR3 DNA sequence: TGTGCCAGCAGCCCCGCCGGGACAGGGGGCTACGAGCAGTACTTC. Translating it yields CASSPAGTGGYEQYF.

The chain uses TRBV6-1 and TRBJ2-1, with D perhaps matching TRBD1 (5 bases). Trimming cost V 1 base and J 7 bases, with 14 bases left between them. Germline assignment: CDR1 MNHNS and CDR2 SASEGT. There are 15 residues in the CDR3. CDR3 sequence: CASSEVWQGTNEQFF. In DNA form, the CDR3 reads TGTGCCAGCAGTGAAGTCTGGCAGGGTACGAATGAGCAGTTCTTC.